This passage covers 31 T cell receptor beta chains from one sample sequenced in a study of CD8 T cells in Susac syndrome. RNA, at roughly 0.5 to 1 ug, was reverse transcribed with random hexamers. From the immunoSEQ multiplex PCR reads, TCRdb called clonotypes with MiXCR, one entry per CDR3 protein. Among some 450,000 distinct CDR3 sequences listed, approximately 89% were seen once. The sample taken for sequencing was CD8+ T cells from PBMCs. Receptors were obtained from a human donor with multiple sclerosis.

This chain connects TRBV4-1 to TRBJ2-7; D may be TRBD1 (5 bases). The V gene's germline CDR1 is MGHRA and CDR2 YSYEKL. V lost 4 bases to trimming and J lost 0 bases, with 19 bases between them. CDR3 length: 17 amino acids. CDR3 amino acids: CASSPLPLRESSYEQYF. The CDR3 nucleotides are TGCGCCAGCAGCCCTCTTCCCCTCAGGGAAAGCTCCTACGAGCAGTACTTC.

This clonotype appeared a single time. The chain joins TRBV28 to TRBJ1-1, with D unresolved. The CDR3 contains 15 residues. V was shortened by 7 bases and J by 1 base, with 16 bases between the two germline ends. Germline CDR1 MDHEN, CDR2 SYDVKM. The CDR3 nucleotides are TGTGCCAGCAACCCTAGGAGCGGACGGAACACTGAAGCTTTCTTT. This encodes CASNPRSGRNTEAFF.

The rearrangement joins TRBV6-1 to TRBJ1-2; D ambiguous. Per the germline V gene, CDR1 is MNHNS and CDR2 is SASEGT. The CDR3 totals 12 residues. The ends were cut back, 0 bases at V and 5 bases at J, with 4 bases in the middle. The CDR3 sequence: CASSEAGYGYTF. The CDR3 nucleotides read TGTGCCAGCAGTGAAGCAGGGTATGGCTACACCTTC.

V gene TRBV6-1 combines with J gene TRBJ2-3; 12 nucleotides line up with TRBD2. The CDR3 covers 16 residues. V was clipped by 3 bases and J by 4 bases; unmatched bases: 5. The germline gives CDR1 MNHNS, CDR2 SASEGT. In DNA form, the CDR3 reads TGTGCCAGCAGTGATTCTAGCGGGGGGGCGGCAGATACGCAGTATTTT. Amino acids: CASSDSSGGAADTQYF.

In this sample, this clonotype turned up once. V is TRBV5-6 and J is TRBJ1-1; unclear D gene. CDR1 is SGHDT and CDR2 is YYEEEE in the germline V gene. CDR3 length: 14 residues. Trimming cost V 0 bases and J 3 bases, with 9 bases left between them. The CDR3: CASSLASWYTEAFF. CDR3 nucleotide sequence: TGTGCCAGCAGCTTGGCGAGCTGGTACACTGAAGCTTTCTTT.

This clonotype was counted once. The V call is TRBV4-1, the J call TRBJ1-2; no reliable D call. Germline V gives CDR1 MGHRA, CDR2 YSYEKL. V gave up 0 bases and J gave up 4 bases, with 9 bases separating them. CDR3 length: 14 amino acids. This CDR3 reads CASSQDRQAYGYTF. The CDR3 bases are TGCGCCAGCAGCCAAGATAGGCAGGCCTATGGCTACACCTTC.

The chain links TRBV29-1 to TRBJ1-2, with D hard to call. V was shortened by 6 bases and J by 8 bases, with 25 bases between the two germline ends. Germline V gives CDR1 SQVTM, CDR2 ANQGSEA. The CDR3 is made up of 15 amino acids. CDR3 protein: CSVGASGSQRPGYTF. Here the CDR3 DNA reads TGCAGCGTAGGCGCTTCCGGGAGCCAGCGTCCGGGCTACACCTTC.

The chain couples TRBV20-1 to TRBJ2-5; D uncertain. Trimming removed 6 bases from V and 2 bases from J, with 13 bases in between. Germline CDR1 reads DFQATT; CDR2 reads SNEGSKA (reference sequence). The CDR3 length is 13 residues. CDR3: CSAVIDWQETQYF. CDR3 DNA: TGCAGTGCCGTAATAGATTGGCAAGAGACCCAGTACTTC.

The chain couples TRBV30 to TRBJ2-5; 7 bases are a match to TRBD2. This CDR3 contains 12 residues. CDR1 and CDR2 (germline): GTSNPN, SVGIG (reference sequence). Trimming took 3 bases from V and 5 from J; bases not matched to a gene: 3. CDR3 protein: CAWSGRWETQYF. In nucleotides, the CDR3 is TGTGCCTGGAGCGGGAGGTGGGAGACCCAGTACTTC.

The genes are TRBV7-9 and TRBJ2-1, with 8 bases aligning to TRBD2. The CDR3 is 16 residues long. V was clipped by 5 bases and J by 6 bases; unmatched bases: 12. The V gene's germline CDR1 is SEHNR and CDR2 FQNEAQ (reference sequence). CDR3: CASSRLKSGGLNEQFF. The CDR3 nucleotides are TGTGCCAGCAGCCGCCTTAAAAGCGGGGGCCTCAATGAGCAGTTCTTC.

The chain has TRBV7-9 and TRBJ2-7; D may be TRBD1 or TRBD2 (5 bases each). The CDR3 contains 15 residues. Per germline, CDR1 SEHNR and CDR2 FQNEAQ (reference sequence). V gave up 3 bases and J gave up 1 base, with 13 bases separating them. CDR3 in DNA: TGTGCCAGCAGCTTGTCCGGGGCCGTTTCCTACGAGCAGTACTTC. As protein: CASSLSGAVSYEQYF.

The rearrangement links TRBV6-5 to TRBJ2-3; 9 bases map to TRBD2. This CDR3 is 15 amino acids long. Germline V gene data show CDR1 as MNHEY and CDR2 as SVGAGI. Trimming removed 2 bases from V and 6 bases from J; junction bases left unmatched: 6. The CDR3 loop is CASSYGGRAADTQYF. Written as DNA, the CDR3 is TGTGCCAGCAGTTACGGCGGGAGGGCCGCCGATACGCAGTATTTT.

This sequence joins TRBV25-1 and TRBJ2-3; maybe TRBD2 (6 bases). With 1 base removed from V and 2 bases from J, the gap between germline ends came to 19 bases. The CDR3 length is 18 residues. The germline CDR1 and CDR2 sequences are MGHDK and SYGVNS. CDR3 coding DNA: TGTGCCAGCAGTGAATTTTTTTCGGGGGAGCATAACACAGATACGCAGTATTTT. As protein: CASSEFFSGEHNTDTQYF.

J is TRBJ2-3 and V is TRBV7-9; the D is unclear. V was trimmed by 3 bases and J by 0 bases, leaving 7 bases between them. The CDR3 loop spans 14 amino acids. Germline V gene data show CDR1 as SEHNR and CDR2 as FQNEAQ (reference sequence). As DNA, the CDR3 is TGTGCCAGCAGCTTCCGTCGTAGCACAGATACGCAGTATTTT. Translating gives CASSFRRSTDTQYF.

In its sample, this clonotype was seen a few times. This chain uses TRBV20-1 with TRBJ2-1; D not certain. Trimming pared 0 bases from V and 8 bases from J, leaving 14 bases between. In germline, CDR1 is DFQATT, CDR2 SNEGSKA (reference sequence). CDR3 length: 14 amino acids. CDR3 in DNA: TGCAGTGCTAGAGATGTGGGAACCGATCATGAGCAGTTCTTC. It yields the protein CSARDVGTDHEQFF.

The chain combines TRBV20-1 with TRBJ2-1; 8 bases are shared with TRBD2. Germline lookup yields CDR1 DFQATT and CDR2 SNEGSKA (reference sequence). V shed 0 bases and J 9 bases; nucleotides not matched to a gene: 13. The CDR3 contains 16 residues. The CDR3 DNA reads TGCAGTGCTAGAGATCCCACTAGCGGAGAAGGCGGTGAGCAGTTCTTC. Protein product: CSARDPTSGEGGEQFF.

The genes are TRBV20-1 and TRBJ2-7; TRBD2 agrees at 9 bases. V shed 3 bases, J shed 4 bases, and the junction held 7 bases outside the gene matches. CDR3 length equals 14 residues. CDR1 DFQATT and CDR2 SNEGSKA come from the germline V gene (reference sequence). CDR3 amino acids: CSASFLAGNYEQYF. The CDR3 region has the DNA TGCAGTGCTAGTTTCCTAGCGGGAAATTACGAGCAGTACTTC.

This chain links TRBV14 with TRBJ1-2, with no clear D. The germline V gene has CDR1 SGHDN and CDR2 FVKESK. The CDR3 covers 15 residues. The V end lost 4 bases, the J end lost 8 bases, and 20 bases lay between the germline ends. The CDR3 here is CASSPGRIPPQGYTF. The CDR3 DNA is TGTGCCAGCAGCCCTGGACGGATCCCCCCACAGGGCTACACCTTC.

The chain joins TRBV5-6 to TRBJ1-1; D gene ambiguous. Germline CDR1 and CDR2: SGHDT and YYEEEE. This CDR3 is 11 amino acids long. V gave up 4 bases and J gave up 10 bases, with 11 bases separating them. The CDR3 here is CASSIDGGAFF. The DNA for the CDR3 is TGTGCCAGCAGCATCGACGGAGGAGCTTTCTTT.

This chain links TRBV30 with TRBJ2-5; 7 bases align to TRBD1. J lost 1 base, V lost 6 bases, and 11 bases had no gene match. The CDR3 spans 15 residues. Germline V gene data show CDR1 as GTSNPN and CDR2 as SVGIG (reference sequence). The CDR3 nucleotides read TGTGCCTGCCGGTTGGTAGGGGGCTTCCAAGAGACCCAGTACTTC. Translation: CACRLVGGFQETQYF.

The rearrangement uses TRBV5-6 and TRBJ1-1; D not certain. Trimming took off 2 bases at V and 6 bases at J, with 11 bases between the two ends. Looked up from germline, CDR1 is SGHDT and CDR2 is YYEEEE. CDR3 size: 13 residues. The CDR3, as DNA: TGTGCCAGCAGCTTTTTTCTCTCGGCTGAAGCTTTCTTT. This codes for CASSFFLSAEAFF.

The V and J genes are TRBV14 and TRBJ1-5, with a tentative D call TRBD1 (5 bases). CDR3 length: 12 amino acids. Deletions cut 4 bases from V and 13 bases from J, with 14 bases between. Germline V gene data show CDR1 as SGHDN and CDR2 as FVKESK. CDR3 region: CASSPPGGAQHF. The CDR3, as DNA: TGTGCCAGCAGCCCCCCCGGAGGGGCTCAGCATTTT.

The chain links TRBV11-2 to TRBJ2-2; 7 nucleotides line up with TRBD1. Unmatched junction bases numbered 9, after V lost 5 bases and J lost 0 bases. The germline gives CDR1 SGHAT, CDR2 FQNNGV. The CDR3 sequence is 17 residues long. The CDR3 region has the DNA TGTGCCAGCAGCAAAATCGGGGACAGCTCGAACACCGGGGAGCTGTTTTTT. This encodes CASSKIGDSSNTGELFF.

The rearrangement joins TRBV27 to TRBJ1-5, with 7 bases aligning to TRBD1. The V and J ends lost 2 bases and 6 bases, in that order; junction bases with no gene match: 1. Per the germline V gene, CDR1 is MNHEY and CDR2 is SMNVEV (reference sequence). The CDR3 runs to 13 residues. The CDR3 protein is CASSLRGLQPQHF. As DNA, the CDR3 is TGTGCCAGCAGTTTAAGGGGGCTTCAGCCCCAGCATTTT.

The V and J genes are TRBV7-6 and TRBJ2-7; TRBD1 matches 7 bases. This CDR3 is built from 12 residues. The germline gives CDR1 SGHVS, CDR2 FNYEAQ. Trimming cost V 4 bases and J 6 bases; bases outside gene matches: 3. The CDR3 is CASSWTGGEQYF. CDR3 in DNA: TGTGCCAGCAGCTGGACAGGCGGCGAGCAGTACTTC.

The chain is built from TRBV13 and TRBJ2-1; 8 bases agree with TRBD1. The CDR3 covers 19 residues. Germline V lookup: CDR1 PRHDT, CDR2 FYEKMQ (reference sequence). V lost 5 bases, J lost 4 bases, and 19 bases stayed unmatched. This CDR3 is CASSNTLTPGQDVYNEQFF. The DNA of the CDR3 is TGTGCCAGCAGCAATACCCTTACCCCGGGACAGGACGTTTACAATGAGCAGTTCTTC.

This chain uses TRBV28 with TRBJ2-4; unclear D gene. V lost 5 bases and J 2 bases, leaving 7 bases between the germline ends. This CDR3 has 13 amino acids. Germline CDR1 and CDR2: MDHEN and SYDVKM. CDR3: CASSPLTKNIQYF. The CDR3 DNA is TGTGCCAGCAGTCCTTTAACCAAAAACATTCAGTACTTC.

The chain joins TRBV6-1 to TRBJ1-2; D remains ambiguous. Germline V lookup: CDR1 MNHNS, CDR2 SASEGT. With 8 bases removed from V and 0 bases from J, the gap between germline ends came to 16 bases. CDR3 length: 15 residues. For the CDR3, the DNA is TGTGCCAGCGTACCCATGGAAGGGACTAACTATGGCTACACCTTC. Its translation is CASVPMEGTNYGYTF.

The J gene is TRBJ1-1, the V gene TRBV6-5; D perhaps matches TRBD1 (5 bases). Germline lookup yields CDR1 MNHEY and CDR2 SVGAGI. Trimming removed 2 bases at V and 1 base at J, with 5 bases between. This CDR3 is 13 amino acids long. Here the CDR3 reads CASSYGGNTEAFF. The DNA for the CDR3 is TGTGCCAGCAGTTACGGGGGGAACACTGAAGCTTTCTTT.

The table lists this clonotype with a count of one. CDR3 amino acids: CAISVVGANTGELFF. The DNA of the CDR3 is TGTGCCATCAGTGTCGTGGGGGCGAACACCGGGGAGCTGTTTTTT. V and J are TRBV10-3 and TRBJ2-2; D may correspond to TRBD1 or TRBD2 (5 bases each). Germline lookup yields CDR1 ENHRY and CDR2 SYGVKD. The CDR3 runs 15 residues. V lost 4 bases and J lost 0, with 9 bases in between.

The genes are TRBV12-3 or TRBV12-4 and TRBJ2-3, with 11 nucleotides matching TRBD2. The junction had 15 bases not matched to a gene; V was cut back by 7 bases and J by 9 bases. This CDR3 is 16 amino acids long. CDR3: CASTWTPGLAARTQYF. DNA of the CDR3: TGTGCCAGCACCTGGACTCCGGGACTAGCGGCCAGGACGCAGTATTTT.